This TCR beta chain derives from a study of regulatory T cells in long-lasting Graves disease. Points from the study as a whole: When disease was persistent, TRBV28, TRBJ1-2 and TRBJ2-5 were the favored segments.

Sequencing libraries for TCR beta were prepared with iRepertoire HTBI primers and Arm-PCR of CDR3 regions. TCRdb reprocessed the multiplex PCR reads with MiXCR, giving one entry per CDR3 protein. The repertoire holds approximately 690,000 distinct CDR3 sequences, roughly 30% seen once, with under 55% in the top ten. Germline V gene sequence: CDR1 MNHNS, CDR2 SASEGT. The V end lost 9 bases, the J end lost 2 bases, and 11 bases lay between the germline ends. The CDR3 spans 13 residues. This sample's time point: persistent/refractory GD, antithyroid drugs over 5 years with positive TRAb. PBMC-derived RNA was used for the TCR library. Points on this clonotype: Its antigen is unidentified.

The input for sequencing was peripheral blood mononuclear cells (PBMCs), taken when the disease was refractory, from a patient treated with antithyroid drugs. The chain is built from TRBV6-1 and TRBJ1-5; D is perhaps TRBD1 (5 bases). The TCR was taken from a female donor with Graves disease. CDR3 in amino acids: CASKGSRNQPQHF. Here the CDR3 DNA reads TGTGCCAGTAAGGGGTCTCGCAATCAGCCCCAGCATTTT.